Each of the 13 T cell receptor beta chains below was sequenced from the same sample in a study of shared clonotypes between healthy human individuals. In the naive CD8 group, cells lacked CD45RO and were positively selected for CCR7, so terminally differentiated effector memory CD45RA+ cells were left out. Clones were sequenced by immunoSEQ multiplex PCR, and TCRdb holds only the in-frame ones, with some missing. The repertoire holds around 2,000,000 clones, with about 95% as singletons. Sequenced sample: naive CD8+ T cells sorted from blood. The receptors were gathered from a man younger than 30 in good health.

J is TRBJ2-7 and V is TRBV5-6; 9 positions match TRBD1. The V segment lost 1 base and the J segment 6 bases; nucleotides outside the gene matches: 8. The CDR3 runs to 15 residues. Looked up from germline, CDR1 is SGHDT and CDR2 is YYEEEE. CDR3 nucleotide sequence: TGTGCCAGCAGCTTGTTGTCGGACAGGGGTGGCGAGCAGTACTTC. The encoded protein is CASSLLSDRGGEQYF.

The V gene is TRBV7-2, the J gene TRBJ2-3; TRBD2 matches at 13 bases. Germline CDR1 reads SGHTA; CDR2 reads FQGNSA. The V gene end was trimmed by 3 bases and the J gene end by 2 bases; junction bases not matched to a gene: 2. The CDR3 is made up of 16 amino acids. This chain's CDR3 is CASSLGTSGDTDTQYF. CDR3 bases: TGTGCCAGCAGCTTGGGGACTAGCGGGGACACAGATACGCAGTATTTT.

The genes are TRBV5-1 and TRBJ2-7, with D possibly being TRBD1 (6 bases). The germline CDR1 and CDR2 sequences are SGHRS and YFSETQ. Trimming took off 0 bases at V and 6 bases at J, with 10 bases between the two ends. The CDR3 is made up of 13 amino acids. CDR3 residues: CASSLEQGPEQYF. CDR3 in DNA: TGCGCCAGCAGCTTGGAACAGGGACCCGAGCAGTACTTC. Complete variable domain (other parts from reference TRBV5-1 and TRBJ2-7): KAGVTQTPRYLIKTRGQQVTLSCSPISGHRSVSWYQQTPGQGLQFLFEYFSETQRNKGNFPGRFSGRQFSNSRSEMNVSTLELGDSALYLCASSLEQGPEQYFGPGTRLTVT.

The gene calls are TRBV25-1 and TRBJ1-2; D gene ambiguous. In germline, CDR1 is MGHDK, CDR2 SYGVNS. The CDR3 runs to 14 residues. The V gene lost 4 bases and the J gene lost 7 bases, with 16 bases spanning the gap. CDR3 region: CASSATEGFRGYTF. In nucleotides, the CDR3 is TGTGCCAGCAGTGCAACAGAAGGGTTTCGTGGCTACACCTTC.

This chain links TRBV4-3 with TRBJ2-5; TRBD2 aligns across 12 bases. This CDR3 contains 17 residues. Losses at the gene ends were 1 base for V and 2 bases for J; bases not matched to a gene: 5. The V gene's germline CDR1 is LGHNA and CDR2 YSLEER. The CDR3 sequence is CASSQALAGGMQETQYF. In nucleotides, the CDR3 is TGCGCCAGCAGCCAAGCGCTAGCGGGAGGGATGCAAGAGACCCAGTACTTC.

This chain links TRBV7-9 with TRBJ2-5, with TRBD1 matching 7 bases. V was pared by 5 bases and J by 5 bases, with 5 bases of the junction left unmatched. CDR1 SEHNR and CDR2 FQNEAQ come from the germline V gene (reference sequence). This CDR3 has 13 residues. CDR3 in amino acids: CASSQTGSETQYF. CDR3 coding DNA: TGTGCCAGCAGCCAGACAGGGTCTGAGACCCAGTACTTC.

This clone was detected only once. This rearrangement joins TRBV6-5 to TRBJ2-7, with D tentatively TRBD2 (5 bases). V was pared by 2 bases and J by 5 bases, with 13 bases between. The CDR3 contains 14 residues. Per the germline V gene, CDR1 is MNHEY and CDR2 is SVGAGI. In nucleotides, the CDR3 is TGTGCCAGCAGTTACAAACGGGGAATCGACGAGCAGTACTTC. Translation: CASSYKRGIDEQYF.

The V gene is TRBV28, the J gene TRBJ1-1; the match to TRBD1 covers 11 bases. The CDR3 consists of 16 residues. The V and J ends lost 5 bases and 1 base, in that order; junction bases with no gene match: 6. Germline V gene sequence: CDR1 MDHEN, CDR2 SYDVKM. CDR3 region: CASSTGQGARNTEAFF. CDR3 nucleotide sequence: TGTGCCAGCAGTACCGGACAGGGGGCACGGAACACTGAAGCTTTCTTT. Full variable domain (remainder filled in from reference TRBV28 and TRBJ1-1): DVKVTQSSRYLVKRTGEKVFLECVQDMDHENMFWYRQDPGLGLRLIYFSYDVKMKEKGDIPEGYSVSREKKERFSLILESASTNQTSMYLCASSTGQGARNTEAFFGQGTRLTVV.

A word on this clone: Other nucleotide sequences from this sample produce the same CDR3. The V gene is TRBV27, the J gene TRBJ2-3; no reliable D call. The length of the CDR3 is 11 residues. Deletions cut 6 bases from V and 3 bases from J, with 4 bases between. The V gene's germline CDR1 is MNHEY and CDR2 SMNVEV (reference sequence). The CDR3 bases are TGTGCCAGCAGCCATACAGATACGCAGTATTTT. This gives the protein CASSHTDTQYF.

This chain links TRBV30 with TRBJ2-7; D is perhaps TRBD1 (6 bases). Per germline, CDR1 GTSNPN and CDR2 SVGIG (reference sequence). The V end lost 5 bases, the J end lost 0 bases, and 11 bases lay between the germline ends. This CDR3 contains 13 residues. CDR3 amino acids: CAWEQGTSYEQYF. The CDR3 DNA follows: TGTGCCTGGGAACAGGGCACCTCCTACGAGCAGTACTTC.

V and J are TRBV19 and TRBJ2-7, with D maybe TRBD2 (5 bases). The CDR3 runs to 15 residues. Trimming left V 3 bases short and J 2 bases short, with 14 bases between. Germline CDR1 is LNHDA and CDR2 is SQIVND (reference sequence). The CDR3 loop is CASSMLSGSAYEQYF. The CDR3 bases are TGTGCCAGTAGTATGTTGAGCGGATCTGCCTACGAGCAGTACTTC.

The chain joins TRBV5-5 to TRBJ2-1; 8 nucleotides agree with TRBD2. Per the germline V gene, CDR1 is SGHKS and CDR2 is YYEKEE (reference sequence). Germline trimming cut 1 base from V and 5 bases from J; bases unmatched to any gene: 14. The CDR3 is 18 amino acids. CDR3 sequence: CASSLSSSGTRLHNEQFF. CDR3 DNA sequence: TGTGCCAGCAGCTTGTCCAGCTCCGGGACTAGGCTCCACAATGAGCAGTTCTTC.

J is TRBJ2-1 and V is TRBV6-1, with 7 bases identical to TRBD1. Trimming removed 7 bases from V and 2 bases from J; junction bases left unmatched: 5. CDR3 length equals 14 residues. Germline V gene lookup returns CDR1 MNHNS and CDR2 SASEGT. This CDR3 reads CASITTGTYNEQFF. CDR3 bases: TGTGCCAGCATAACGACAGGGACCTACAATGAGCAGTTCTTC.